The 8 T cell receptor beta chains listed next were all sequenced from one sample in a study of T cell repertoires in cytomegalovirus infection. TCRdb re-derived calls from the reads in MiXCR, one entry per CDR3 protein. The sample contains hundreds of thousands of distinct CDR3 sequences, roughly a quarter of which appear only once. Sample: CD8+ T cells from PBMCs. These TCRs come from a human donor in good health (CMV status not recorded). Some clones in this sample may be carry-over from other donors' samples.

This clonotype showed up just a few times. The chain links TRBV7-6 to TRBJ2-5; maybe TRBD1 (6 bases). This CDR3 has 14 amino acids. V was shortened by 6 bases and J by 1 base, with 12 bases between the two germline ends. CDR1 is SGHVS and CDR2 is FNYEAQ in the germline V gene. For the CDR3, the DNA is TGTGCCAGCAGATCTGGACAGTTCCAAGAGACCCAGTACTTC. Amino acid sequence: CASRSGQFQETQYF.

This clonotype was seen only a few times. This chain links TRBV7-9 with TRBJ2-7; D may be TRBD1 or TRBD2 (5 bases each). Trimming removed 0 bases from V and 5 bases from J, with 14 bases in between. The germline CDR1 and CDR2 sequences are SEHNR and FQNEAQ (reference sequence). This CDR3 comprises 15 residues. The CDR3 region has the DNA TGTGCCAGCAGCTTAGCTGGCAGGGAGCTCGACGAGCAGTACTTC. It encodes CASSLAGRELDEQYF. Full variable domain (missing parts from reference TRBV7-9 and TRBJ2-7): DTGVSQNPRHKITKRGQNVTFRCDPISEHNRLYWYRQTLGQGPEFLTYFQNEAQLEKSRLLSDRFSAERPKGSFSTLEIQRTEQGDSAMYLCASSLAGRELDEQYFGPGTRLTVT.

This clonotype was observed a handful of times. The chain joins TRBV28 to TRBJ2-7; no reliable D call. Germline-derived CDR1 and CDR2 are MDHEN and SYDVKM. Trimming left V 2 bases short and J 3 bases short, with 11 bases between. The CDR3 loop spans 14 amino acids. The CDR3 nucleotides are TGTGCCAGCAGTTTAAGAAGCAACCACTACGAGCAGTACGTC. Amino acid sequence: CASSLRSNHYEQYV.

This chain uses TRBV28 with TRBJ1-1; D gene uncertain. With 3 bases removed from V and 2 bases from J, the gap between germline ends came to 13 bases. The CDR3 consists of 15 residues. The germline V gene encodes CDR1 MDHEN and CDR2 SYDVKM. CDR3 in amino acids: CASSFSGRGNTEAFF. CDR3 nucleotides: TGTGCCAGCAGTTTTTCCGGACGGGGAAACACTGAAGCTTTCTTT.

The chain has TRBV25-1 and TRBJ2-2; 7 nucleotides align to TRBD1. V was pared by 5 bases and J by 8 bases, with 5 bases of the junction left unmatched. The CDR3 has 13 amino acids. Germline-derived CDR1 and CDR2 are MGHDK and SYGVNS. CDR3: CASSFSGQGELFF. Here the CDR3 DNA reads TGTGCCAGCAGTTTTTCGGGACAGGGGGAGCTGTTTTTT. The full variable domain, completed using reference TRBV25-1 and TRBJ2-2, is EADIYQTPRYLVIGTGKKITLECSQTMGHDKMYWYQQDPGMELHLIHYSYGVNSTEKGDLSSESTVSRIRTEHFPLTLESARPSHTSQYLCASSFSGQGELFFGEGSRLTVL.

Ten or more counts support this clonotype. The chain joins TRBV28 to TRBJ2-1; no clear D gene. Trimming shortened V by 6 bases and J by 0 bases, and 15 bases separated the two germline ends. CDR3 length: 16 residues. Germline lookup yields CDR1 MDHEN and CDR2 SYDVKM. This CDR3 is CASRDVARSSYNEQFF. The CDR3 DNA sequence: TGTGCCAGCAGGGACGTTGCCCGCAGCTCCTACAATGAGCAGTTCTTC.

The sample holds many counts of this clonotype. The J gene is TRBJ2-1, the V gene TRBV6-2 or TRBV6-3, with D tentatively TRBD1 or TRBD2 (5 bases each). The CDR3 has 14 amino acids. The germline V gene encodes CDR1 MNHEY and CDR2 SVGEGT. With 7 bases removed from V and 0 bases from J, the gap between germline ends came to 10 bases. This CDR3 reads CASTRGVSYNEQFF. The CDR3 DNA reads as TGTGCCAGCACTCGAGGGGTCTCCTACAATGAGCAGTTCTTC.

The chain carries TRBV12-5 and TRBJ2-1; TRBD2 matches at 7 bases. The CDR3 runs to 16 residues. Germline loops: CDR1 LGHNT, CDR2 FRNRAP. Trimming cost V 4 bases and J 0 bases; bases outside gene matches: 6. Here the CDR3 reads CASGWGGSSSYNEQFF. CDR3 DNA: TGTGCTAGTGGTTGGGGGGGTAGTAGCTCCTACAATGAGCAGTTCTTC.